This T cell receptor (beta chain) was documented in a study of blood T cells in healthy people across ages. Points from the study as a whole: Compared with aged donors, long-lived donors showed fewer expanded clones, suggesting selection. The fall in TCR beta diversity per million T cells was roughly linear with age. Leaving the PBMCs unsorted stopped any conclusive comparison of naive versus antigen-experienced cells. Expanded clonotype changes were possibly confounded by unknown donor CMV status.

A second PCR, run for roughly 7 to 12 cycles, used a sample-barcoded 5' primer plus a J-beta primer mix. TCRdb called the 5' RACE reads again in MiXCR, with one record for every CDR3 protein. The top ten hold roughly 17% of the sample, which has 870,000 or so distinct CDR3 sequences, less than 35% seen once. A word on this clonotype: The antigen is unknown.

The CDR3 spans 15 residues. In germline, CDR1 is SGHTA, CDR2 FQGNSA. The V gene lost 3 bases and the J gene lost 6 bases, with 15 bases spanning the gap. Sequencing was carried out using blood. The chain joins TRBV7-2 to TRBJ1-5; D perhaps matches TRBD1 (6 bases). This clonotype was obtained from a woman of 80 years or more in good health. The CDR3 loop is CASSFVQGEGQPQHF. The DNA of the CDR3 is TGTGCCAGCAGCTTTGTACAGGGAGAGGGTCAGCCCCAGCATTTT.